The present entry profiles one TCR beta chain with its context. The data were obtained in a study of T cells in Graves' hyperthyroidism and ophthalmopathy. The source material, RNA transcripts, was used to amplify TCR beta CDR3 regions. Carried out on the TCR CDR3, a first-round RT-PCR used the HTBI primer set. TCRdb used MiXCR to reprocess the multiplex PCR reads, holding one entry per CDR3 protein. The repertoire holds about 540,000 distinct CDR3 sequences, with 46% as singletons. The CDR3 is 13 residues long. The J segment lost 2 bases and the V segment lost 6 bases, leaving 4 bases of the junction unmatched. The germline CDR1 and CDR2 sequences are DFQATT and SNEGSKA (reference sequence).

The rearrangement joins TRBV20-1 to TRBJ2-1; 7 bases are a match to TRBD2. The specimen sequenced was peripheral blood or thyroid tissue (not recorded which). The receptor comes from a woman aged 18-29 years with Graves' hyperthyroidism. CDR3 sequence: CSATRGAYNEQFF. The CDR3 nucleotides are TGCAGTGCCACCCGGGGGGCCTACAATGAGCAGTTCTTC.